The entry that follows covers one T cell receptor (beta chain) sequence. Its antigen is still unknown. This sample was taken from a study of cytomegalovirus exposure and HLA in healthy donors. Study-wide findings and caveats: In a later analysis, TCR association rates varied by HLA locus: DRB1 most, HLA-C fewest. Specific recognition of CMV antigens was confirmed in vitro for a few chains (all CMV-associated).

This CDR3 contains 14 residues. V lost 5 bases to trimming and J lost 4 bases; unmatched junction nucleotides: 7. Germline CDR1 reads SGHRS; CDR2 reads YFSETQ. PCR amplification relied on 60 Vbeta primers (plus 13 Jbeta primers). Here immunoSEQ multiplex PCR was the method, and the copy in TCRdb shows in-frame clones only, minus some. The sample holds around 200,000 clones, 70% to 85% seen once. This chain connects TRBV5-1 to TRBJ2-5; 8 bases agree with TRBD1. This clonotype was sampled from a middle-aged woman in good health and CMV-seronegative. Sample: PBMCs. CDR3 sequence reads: CASRDRVGGETQYF. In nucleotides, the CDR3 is TGCGCCAGCAGGGACAGGGTAGGGGGAGAGACCCAGTACTTC.